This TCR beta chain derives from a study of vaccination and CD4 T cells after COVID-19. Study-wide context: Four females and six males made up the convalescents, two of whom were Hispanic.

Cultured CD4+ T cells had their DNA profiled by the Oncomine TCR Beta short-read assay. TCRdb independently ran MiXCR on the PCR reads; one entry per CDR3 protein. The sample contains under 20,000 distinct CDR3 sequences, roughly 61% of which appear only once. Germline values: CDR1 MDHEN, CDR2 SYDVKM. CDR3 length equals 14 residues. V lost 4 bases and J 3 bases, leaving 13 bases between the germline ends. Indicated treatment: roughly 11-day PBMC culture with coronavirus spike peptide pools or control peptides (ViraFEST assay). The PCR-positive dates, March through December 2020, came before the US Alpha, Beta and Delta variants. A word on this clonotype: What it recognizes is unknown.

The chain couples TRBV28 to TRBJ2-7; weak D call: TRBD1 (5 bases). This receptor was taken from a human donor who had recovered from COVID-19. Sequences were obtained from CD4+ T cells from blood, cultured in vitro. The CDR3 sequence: CASSSPTGLYEQYF. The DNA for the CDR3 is TGTGCCAGCAGTTCACCTACAGGCCTCTACGAGCAGTACTTC. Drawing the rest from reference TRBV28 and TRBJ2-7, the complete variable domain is DVKVTQSSRYLVKRTGEKVFLECVQDMDHENMFWYRQDPGLGLRLIYFSYDVKMKEKGDIPEGYSVSREKKERFSLILESASTNQTSMYLCASSSPTGLYEQYFGPGTRLTVT.